Listed below are T cell receptor beta chains from one sample, sequenced in a study of shared clonotypes between healthy human individuals. TCRdb's copy holds only in-frame clones and misses some; the assay was immunoSEQ multiplex PCR. The sample includes around 2.5 million clones, roughly 93% of them seen just once. The sequencing input was naive CD4+ T cells from PBMCs. The receptors shown here come from a man younger than 30 in good health. Some clones in this sample may be carry-over from other donors' samples. Both conserved end residues are trimmed from each CDR3. The order of the fields is CDR3 length, V gene, J gene, clone size, CDR3 protein. The size entry is marked missing in some rows and otherwise reads once, few, many or a size class.

CDR3 length: 12
V gene: TRBV27
J gene: TRBJ2-7
clone size: .
CDR3 protein: ASSLSSAVYEQY

CDR3 length: 11
V gene: TRBV4-2
J gene: TRBJ2-7
clone size: .
CDR3 protein: ASSRTGEYEQY

CDR3 length: 10
V gene: TRBV28
J gene: TRBJ2-7
clone size: .
CDR3 protein: ASPTPSTEQY

CDR3 length: 14
V gene: TRBV10-3
J gene: TRBJ2-1
clone size: .
CDR3 protein: AISDSVRTTANEQF

CDR3 length: 12
V gene: TRBV5-6
J gene: TRBJ2-5
clone size: .
CDR3 protein: ASSFRPAQETQY

CDR3 length: 14
V gene: TRBV4-2
J gene: TRBJ2-3
clone size: once
CDR3 protein: ASSPRTSGRANTQY

CDR3 length: 13
V gene: TRBV6-1
J gene: TRBJ1-2
clone size: .
CDR3 protein: ASSMGGTGIYGYT

CDR3 length: 12
V gene: TRBV7-3
J gene: TRBJ2-6
clone size: .
CDR3 protein: ASSLNTGANVLT

CDR3 length: 10
V gene: TRBV2
J gene: TRBJ2-2
clone size: .
CDR3 protein: ASRVSTGELF

CDR3 length: 12
V gene: TRBV9
J gene: TRBJ2-7
clone size: once
CDR3 protein: ASSVGLESYSQY

CDR3 length: 13
V gene: TRBV28
J gene: TRBJ2-1
clone size: .
CDR3 protein: ASSSYLAGGNEQF

CDR3 length: 13
V gene: TRBV28
J gene: TRBJ2-7
clone size: .
CDR3 protein: ASTLEGTGHDEQY

CDR3 length: 12
V gene: TRBV5-1
J gene: TRBJ2-1
clone size: .
CDR3 protein: ASSSRDSSNEQF

CDR3 length: 13
V gene: TRBV7-9
J gene: TRBJ1-3
clone size: .
CDR3 protein: ASTLGTASGNTIY

CDR3 length: 15
V gene: TRBV7-2
J gene: TRBJ2-7
clone size: .
CDR3 protein: ASSFTGTGGAHYEQY